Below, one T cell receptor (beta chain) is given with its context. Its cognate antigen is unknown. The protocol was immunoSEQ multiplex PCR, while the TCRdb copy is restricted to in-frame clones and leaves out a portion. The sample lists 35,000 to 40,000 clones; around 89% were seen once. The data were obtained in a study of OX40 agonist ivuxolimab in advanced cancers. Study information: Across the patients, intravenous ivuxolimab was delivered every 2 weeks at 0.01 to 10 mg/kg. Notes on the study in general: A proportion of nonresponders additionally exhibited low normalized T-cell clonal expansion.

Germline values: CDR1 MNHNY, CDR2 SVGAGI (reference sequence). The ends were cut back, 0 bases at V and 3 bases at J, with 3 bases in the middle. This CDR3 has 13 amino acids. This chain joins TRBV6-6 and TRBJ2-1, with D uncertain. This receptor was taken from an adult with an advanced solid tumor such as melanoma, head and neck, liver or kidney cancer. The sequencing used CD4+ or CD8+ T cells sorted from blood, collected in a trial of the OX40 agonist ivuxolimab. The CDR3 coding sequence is TGTGCCAGCAGTTACTCGAACTACAATGAGCAGTTCTTC. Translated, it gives CASSYSNYNEQFF.